The 25 T cell receptor beta chains below all came from one sample that was sequenced in a study of blood T cell repertoires in COVID-19. TCRdb's copy holds only in-frame clones and misses some; the assay was immunoSEQ multiplex PCR. The sample has roughly 88,000 clones, roughly 72% seen once. Source material: peripheral blood. The receptors here all came from a woman aged 60-75 years in a cohort sampled during active or convalescent COVID-19.

V usage is TRBV6-5 and J usage is TRBJ2-3; 8 nucleotides match TRBD2. J lost 3 bases, V lost 5 bases, and 4 bases had no gene match. Per germline, CDR1 MNHEY and CDR2 SVGAGI. The CDR3 spans 14 residues. In DNA form, the CDR3 reads TGTGCCAGCAGTCCGACTAGCGTGACAGATACGCAGTATTTT. It is translated as CASSPTSVTDTQYF.

The rearrangement uses TRBV2 and TRBJ1-1, with 12 bases identical to TRBD1. Germline lookup yields CDR1 SNHLY and CDR2 FYNNEI. The CDR3 loop spans 16 amino acids. After removal of 2 bases from V and 0 bases from J, the junction contained 1 base not matched to a gene. In DNA, the CDR3 is TGTGCCAGCAGTGAAAGGGACAGGGGGCTGAACACTGAAGCTTTCTTT. Residues: CASSERDRGLNTEAFF.

Only one count was recorded for this clone. The rearrangement links TRBV9 to TRBJ1-2, with D maybe TRBD1 (6 bases). The germline CDR1 and CDR2 sequences are SGDLS and YYNGEE. This CDR3 has 15 residues. V lost 0 bases to trimming and J lost 8 bases, with 17 bases between them. This CDR3 is CASSVATRAGVGYTF. In DNA form, the CDR3 reads TGTGCCAGCAGCGTAGCTACTCGGGCAGGGGTAGGCTACACCTTC.

This rearrangement joins TRBV6-6 to TRBJ1-1; TRBD1 is a possible D gene (6 bases). This CDR3 has 15 residues. From germline, CDR1 is MNHNY and CDR2 SVGAGI (reference sequence). V was shortened by 7 bases and J by 6 bases, with 21 bases between the two germline ends. Here the CDR3 reads CASNPGDIFRSEAFF. CDR3 nucleotides: TGTGCCAGCAACCCAGGGGATATATTTCGATCTGAAGCTTTCTTT.

The chain links TRBV4-1 to TRBJ1-4, with D uncertain. There are 15 residues in the CDR3. The germline V gene has CDR1 MGHRA and CDR2 YSYEKL. With 0 bases removed from V and 7 bases from J, the gap between germline ends came to 12 bases. The CDR3 reads CASSQDPGSGEKLFF. CDR3 nucleotides: TGCGCCAGCAGCCAAGATCCCGGTTCAGGTGAAAAACTGTTTTTT.

In its sample, this clone is medium-sized. V gene TRBV6-1 combines with J gene TRBJ2-3; no clear D. V was pared by 1 base and J by 4 bases, with 12 bases between. Per the germline V gene, CDR1 is MNHNS and CDR2 is SASEGT. This CDR3 contains 15 residues. The CDR3 coding sequence is TGTGCCAGCAGTGAAGTCCCGTCCAGCGCAGATACGCAGTATTTT. As protein: CASSEVPSSADTQYF.

This clone occurred a few times. The rearrangement joins TRBV7-3 to TRBJ2-7; 7 bases agree with TRBD1. Germline values: CDR1 SGHTA, CDR2 FQGTGA. The CDR3 covers 15 residues. Trimming removed 5 bases from V and 4 bases from J; junction bases left unmatched: 11. Written as DNA, the CDR3 is TGTGCCAGCAGCCCGACAGGGTCTTATATTTACGAGCAGTACTTC. Translated, it gives CASSPTGSYIYEQYF. The full variable domain, rest sourced from reference TRBV7-3 and TRBJ2-7, is GAGVSQTPSNKVTEKGKYVELRCDPISGHTALYWYRQSLGQGPEFLIYFQGTGAADDSGLPNDRFFAVRPEGSVSTLKIQRTERGDSAVYLCASSPTGSYIYEQYFGPGTRLTVT.

Only one count was recorded for this clone. This chain links TRBV9 with TRBJ2-5; D not resolved. V lost 0 bases and J lost 7, with 10 bases in between. CDR1 is SGDLS and CDR2 is YYNGEE in the germline V gene. The CDR3 has 13 residues. DNA for the CDR3: TGTGCCAGCAGCGTAGTGTCCGTCGGGACCCAGTACTTC. It yields the protein CASSVVSVGTQYF.

In this sample, this clone turned up once. This chain connects TRBV4-3 to TRBJ2-1, with D unresolved. The CDR3 totals 14 residues. Germline lookup yields CDR1 LGHNA and CDR2 YSLEER. Trimming pared 7 bases from V and 6 bases from J, leaving 16 bases between. CDR3 DNA: TGCGCCAGCAAGGATGGCCAACGGAGCAATGAGCAGTTCTTC. Translation: CASKDGQRSNEQFF.

The chain has TRBV5-4 and TRBJ2-3; TRBD1 matches at 8 bases. Germline CDR1 SGHNT, CDR2 YYREEE (reference sequence). V was clipped by 4 bases and J by 6 bases; unmatched bases: 13. This CDR3 is 16 amino acids long. For the CDR3, the DNA is TGTGCCAGCAGCACCCCCAGGGACAGGAGGAAGGATACGCAGTATTTT. This translates into CASSTPRDRRKDTQYF.

The rearrangement links TRBV28 to TRBJ2-5; 10 nucleotides line up with TRBD1. CDR1 is MDHEN and CDR2 is SYDVKM in the germline V gene. The ends lost 2 bases at V and 5 bases at J; junction bases unmatched: 5. CDR3 length: 15 residues. The CDR3 DNA reads as TGTGCCAGCAGTTTACCCGGGACAGGGGTTGAGACCCAGTACTTC. Protein sequence: CASSLPGTGVETQYF.

The chain recombines TRBV6-5 with TRBJ1-2, with 7 bases that match TRBD1. V lost 2 bases and J lost 8; bases outside the gene matches: 5. Germline V gives CDR1 MNHEY, CDR2 SVGAGI. There are 13 residues in the CDR3. CDR3 nucleotide sequence: TGTGCCAGCAGTTACAGGGGACAGTCCGGCTACACCTTC. Translated, it gives CASSYRGQSGYTF.

This chain connects TRBV6-6 to TRBJ2-3, with 8 bases identical to TRBD2. V shed 0 bases, J shed 1 base, and the junction held 0 bases outside the gene matches. In germline, CDR1 is MNHNY, CDR2 SVGAGI (reference sequence). This CDR3 contains 15 residues. The CDR3 protein is CASSYSTSGTDTQYF. The CDR3 nucleotides read TGTGCCAGCAGTTACTCGACTAGCGGCACAGATACGCAGTATTTT.

In regard to this clone: Compared with germline, one end of the junction differs, possibly owing to a read error. V gene TRBV9 combines with J gene TRBJ2-3; D is perhaps TRBD2 (5 bases). This CDR3 region has 15 residues. In germline, CDR1 is SGDLS, CDR2 YYNGEE. CDR3 nucleotide sequence: TGTGCCAGCAGCGTAGGCGGAGGATCCACATATACGCAGTATTTT. Its protein product is CASSVGGGSTYTQYF. Using reference TRBV9 and TRBJ2-3 for the parts outside the CDR3, the full variable domain is DSGVTQTPKHLITATGQRVTLRCSPRSGDLSVYWYQQSLDQGLQFLIQYYNGEERAKGNILERFSAQQFPDLHSELNLSSLELGDSALYFCASSVGGGSTYTQYFGPGTRLTVL.

V usage is TRBV28 and J usage is TRBJ1-2; D not certain. The CDR3 length is 14 residues. V lost 5 bases, J lost 3 bases, and 13 bases lay in between. The germline V gene encodes CDR1 MDHEN and CDR2 SYDVKM. The CDR3 nucleotides are TGTGCCAGCAGTCCCCCAGCGGGCTACTATGGCTACACCTTC. Translation gives CASSPPAGYYGYTF.

This clone has only a few counts. V is TRBV6-5 and J is TRBJ1-6, with 7 bases fitting TRBD1. Germline values: CDR1 MNHEY, CDR2 SVGAGI. The CDR3 is 15 residues long. V trimming: 5 bases; J trimming: 12 bases; junction bases outside the gene matches: 13. CDR3 sequence reads: CASSIFRDSEKPLHF. In DNA form, the CDR3 reads TGTGCCAGCAGTATATTCCGGGACAGTGAAAAACCCCTCCACTTT.

CDR3 sequence reads: CASSVEPLLSTDTQYF. The CDR3 region has the DNA TGTGCCAGCAGCGTAGAGCCCTTACTTAGCACAGATACGCAGTATTTT. The chain carries TRBV9 and TRBJ2-3, with D hard to call. Germline V gives CDR1 SGDLS, CDR2 YYNGEE. CDR3 length equals 16 residues. V was clipped by 0 bases and J by 0 bases, with 11 bases between them.

This chain uses TRBV24-1 with TRBJ2-7; the match to TRBD1 covers 8 bases. The V gene end was trimmed by 4 bases and the J gene end by 6 bases; junction bases not matched to a gene: 25. Germline V gives CDR1 KGHDR, CDR2 SFDVKD. The CDR3 loop spans 20 amino acids. DNA of the CDR3: TGTGCCACCAGTGACTACACAGGGGGTTGTCGAATGAGCTGGGTTGGCGAGCAGTACTTC. Residues: CATSDYTGGCRMSWVGEQYF.

The J gene is TRBJ2-2, the V gene TRBV7-2; 9 nucleotides align to TRBD1. The CDR3 covers 16 residues. With 5 bases clipped from V and 5 bases from J, the junction kept 9 bases outside the gene matches. Germline CDR1 is SGHTA and CDR2 is FQGNSA. The CDR3 nucleotides read TGTGCCAGCAGCCATGTTGGACAGGGGCTGACCGGGGAGCTGTTTTTT. This sequence encodes CASSHVGQGLTGELFF. The variable domain in full, with the rest retrieved from reference TRBV7-2 and TRBJ2-2, is GAGVSQSPSNKVTEKGKDVELRCDPISGHTALYWYRQSLGQGLEFLIYFQGNSAPDKSGLPSDRFSAERTGGSVSTLTIQRTQQEDSAVYLCASSHVGQGLTGELFFGEGSRLTVL.

This chain links TRBV6-5 with TRBJ2-7; 9 nucleotides align to TRBD1. The germline CDR1 and CDR2 sequences are MNHEY and SVGAGI. The CDR3 totals 13 residues. V lost 6 bases, J lost 3 bases, and 3 bases stayed unmatched. CDR3 sequence reads: CASSKDRGYEQYF. CDR3 in DNA: TGTGCCAGCAGCAAGGACAGGGGCTACGAGCAGTACTTC.

The V call is TRBV5-1, the J call TRBJ2-7; TRBD1 matches 8 bases. CDR1 SGHRS and CDR2 YFSETQ come from the germline V gene. This CDR3 is built from 15 residues. V lost 1 base to trimming and J lost 3 bases; unmatched junction nucleotides: 6. The CDR3 spells CASSLSAGTGYEQYF. The CDR3 bases are TGCGCCAGCAGCTTGTCGGCAGGGACAGGCTACGAGCAGTACTTC.

The V call is TRBV2, the J call TRBJ1-2; TRBD1 is a possible D gene (6 bases). The germline CDR1 and CDR2 sequences are SNHLY and FYNNEI. The CDR3 length is 14 residues. The V end was cut by 3 bases, the J end by 7 bases, with 15 bases between. As DNA, the CDR3 is TGTGCCAGCAGTGACCCCGACAGGATCTCTGGCTACACCTTC. It is translated as CASSDPDRISGYTF.

This clone was detected once. The chain links TRBV7-6 to TRBJ1-3; maybe TRBD1 (5 bases). The V and J ends lost 4 bases and 2 bases respectively, with 15 bases between them. Germline-derived CDR1 and CDR2 are SGHVS and FNYEAQ. The CDR3 has 16 residues. The CDR3, as DNA: TGTGCCAGCAGCTCGGAGTGGGGGAGGGCTGGAAACACCATATATTTT. Translating it yields CASSSEWGRAGNTIYF.

The rearrangement uses TRBV4-2 and TRBJ2-7; TRBD1 aligns across 7 bases. The germline V gene encodes CDR1 LGHNA and CDR2 YNFKEQ. V gave up 0 bases and J gave up 5 bases; unmatched junction bases: 4. CDR3 length: 14 residues. CDR3 DNA: TGTGCCAGCAGCCAAGATTACAGGGGCGACGAGCAGTACTTC. Protein: CASSQDYRGDEQYF.

The gene calls are TRBV5-6 and TRBJ2-7; a possible D gene is TRBD1 (7 bases). From germline, CDR1 is SGHDT and CDR2 YYEEEE. The CDR3 runs to 15 residues. V lost 0 bases and J 7 bases, leaving 17 bases between the germline ends. This CDR3 is CASSLGTGLRGEQYF. The CDR3 DNA sequence: TGTGCCAGCAGCTTGGGGACAGGACTTCGGGGGGAGCAGTACTTC. Variable domain in full (rest from reference TRBV5-6 and TRBJ2-7): DAGVTQSPTHLIKTRGQQVTLRCSPKSGHDTVSWYQQALGQGPQFIFQYYEEEERQRGNFPDRFSGHQFPNYSSELNVNALLLGDSALYLCASSLGTGLRGEQYFGPGTRLTVT.